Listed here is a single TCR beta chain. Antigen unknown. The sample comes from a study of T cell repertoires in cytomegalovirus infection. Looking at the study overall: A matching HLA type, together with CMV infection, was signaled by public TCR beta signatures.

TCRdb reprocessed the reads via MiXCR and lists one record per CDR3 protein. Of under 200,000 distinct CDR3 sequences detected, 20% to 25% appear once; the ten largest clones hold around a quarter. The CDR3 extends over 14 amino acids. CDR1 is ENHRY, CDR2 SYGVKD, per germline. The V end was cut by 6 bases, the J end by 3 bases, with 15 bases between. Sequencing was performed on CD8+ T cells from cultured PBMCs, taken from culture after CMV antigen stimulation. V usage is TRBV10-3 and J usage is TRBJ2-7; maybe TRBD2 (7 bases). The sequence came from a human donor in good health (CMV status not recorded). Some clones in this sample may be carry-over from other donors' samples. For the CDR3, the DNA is TGTGCCATCAGCCCAAGGGGGGAGGGCTACGAGCAGTACTTC. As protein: CAISPRGEGYEQYF.